This entry lists 16 T cell receptor beta chains sequenced from one sample in a study of tumor-infiltrating lymphocytes in primary liver carcinoma. Total RNA (around 510 ng) served as template for TCR beta cDNA synthesis primed by a constant-region primer. Modified slightly, ARM-PCR produced TCR beta libraries over three nested multiplex PCR rounds. Amplification in the first two PCR rounds was performed using TRBV1-TRBV30 forward primers and a C-beta reverse primer for around 11 cycles each. In TCRdb, the multiplex PCR reads were re-called with MiXCR into one record per CDR3 protein. The sample shows roughly 80,000 distinct CDR3 sequences, roughly 69% of them seen only once. DNA and RNA were both co-extracted from about 19-30 mg of bulk tissue that had not been sorted. The sequenced material came from tumor-adjacent normal liver tissue. The receptors derive from a middle-aged man with primary liver carcinoma and hepatitis B virus infection.

The gene calls are TRBV6-2 or TRBV6-3 and TRBJ1-5; tentatively, D is TRBD1 (5 bases). V was shortened by 7 bases and J by 3 bases, with 16 bases between the two germline ends. Per the germline V gene, CDR1 is MNHEY and CDR2 is SVGEGT. This CDR3 spans 15 amino acids. The CDR3: CASISSVGVNQPQHF. CDR3 bases: TGTGCCAGCATTTCCAGTGTAGGGGTCAATCAGCCCCAGCATTTT.

Ten or more counts support this clonotype. The chain links TRBV4-3 to TRBJ2-5, with 11 nucleotides matching TRBD2. The germline V gene encodes CDR1 LGHNA and CDR2 YSLEER. V was pared by 1 base and J by 5 bases, with 9 bases of the junction left unmatched. This CDR3 is built from 17 residues. CDR3 bases: TGCGCCAGCAGCCAAGCGGCTAGCGGGAGGACTGGTGAGACCCAGTACTTC. This encodes CASSQAASGRTGETQYF.

As for this clonotype: At one of its ends the junction is not consistent with the germline gene, which may arise from a read error. This chain connects TRBV12-3 or TRBV12-4 to TRBJ2-7; 9 bases agree with TRBD1. The CDR3 is made up of 15 amino acids. This CDR3 reads CVSCFGTGKIYEQYF. As DNA, the CDR3 is TGTGTCAGCTGTTTTGGGACAGGGAAGATCTACGAGCAGTACTTC.

Concerning this clonotype itself: One end of the junction fails to match germline, which may point to a read error. V and J are TRBV7-9 and TRBJ2-1; possibly TRBD2 for D (5 bases). The CDR3 is made up of 18 amino acids. From germline, CDR1 is SEHNR and CDR2 FQNEAQ (reference sequence). CDR3 in DNA: TGTGCCAGCAACTTACGTCTAGAGGGAGAGGTAGAAGGCAATGAGCAGTTCTTC. It translates to CASNLRLEGEVEGNEQFF.

Turning to this clonotype: A read error is likely, as this CDR3 ends without the conserved phenylalanine or tryptophan. The genes are TRBV6-2 or TRBV6-3 and TRBJ2-7; D is ambiguous. V was clipped by 5 bases and J by 2 bases, with 10 bases between them. The CDR3 covers 13 residues. Germline values: CDR1 MNHEY, CDR2 SVGEGT. The CDR3 here is CASSPGRTYEQYL. The CDR3 region has the DNA TGTGCCAGCAGTCCGGGTAGAACCTACGAGCAGTACCTC.

In this sample, this clonotype turned up many times. The chain uses TRBV28 and TRBJ2-4; D perhaps matches TRBD1 (6 bases). V dropped 7 bases and J dropped 4 bases, with 23 bases sitting between them. Germline loops: CDR1 MDHEN, CDR2 SYDVKM. This CDR3 has 17 residues. CDR3 protein: CASNPSPGQRDKNIQYF. CDR3 bases: TGTGCCAGCAATCCATCACCCGGACAGAGAGATAAAAACATTCAGTACTTC.

This clonotype was counted many times. This chain joins TRBV4-1 and TRBJ1-1, with TRBD1 identical over 7 bases. The CDR3 contains 18 residues. The trim removed 4 bases at V and 10 bases at J, leaving 24 bases unmatched. CDR1 is MGHRA, CDR2 YSYEKL, per germline. The CDR3 reads CASSPAPGTEKSGNRAFF. DNA for the CDR3: TGCGCCAGCAGCCCTGCTCCCGGGACAGAGAAAAGTGGGAATCGAGCTTTCTTT.

V and J are TRBV4-3 and TRBJ2-1, with 9 nucleotides matching TRBD1. The ends lost 7 bases at V and 15 bases at J; junction bases unmatched: 22. There are 16 residues in the CDR3. Germline-derived CDR1 and CDR2 are LGHNA and YSLEER. Written as DNA, the CDR3 is TGCGCCAGCATCCGCTTCTCCGGGACAGGGATGCAAGGGCTGTTCTTC. It encodes CASIRFSGTGMQGLFF.

With respect to this clonotype: A clone one base away is much larger, so this may be a read error. The gene calls are TRBV10-3 and TRBJ2-3; 12 bases line up with TRBD2. The CDR3 spans 13 residues. CDR1 and CDR2 from the germline V gene are ENHRY and SYGVKD. The DNA for the CDR3 is TGTGTCACTGGACTAGCGGGAACAGATACGCAATATTTT. Protein: CVTGLAGTDTQYF.

The CDR3: CASSHGGVGGIQYF. CDR3 nucleotides: TGTGCCAGCAGCCACGGAGGTGTGGGGGGCATTCAGTACTTC. The gene calls are TRBV11-2 and TRBJ2-4; D perhaps matches TRBD2 (6 bases). Germline CDR1 is SGHAT and CDR2 is FQNNGV. The ends were cut back, 5 bases at V and 9 bases at J, with 17 bases in the middle. This CDR3 comprises 14 residues.

On this clonotype: This may come from a read error, since a much larger clone is one base off. J is TRBJ2-5 and V is TRBV5-7; D is perhaps TRBD1 or TRBD2 (5 bases each). TRBV5-7 has ORF status, its function being uncertain. CDR3 length equals 13 residues. CDR3: CACSLVWGQTQYF. Here the CDR3 DNA reads TGTGCCTGCAGCTTGGTGTGGGGACAGACCCAGTACTTC.

Regarding this clonotype: Germline is not matched at one junction end, which may reflect a read error. The chain recombines TRBV7-3 with TRBJ2-7; 8 positions match TRBD2. CDR1 is SGHTA, CDR2 FQGTGA, per germline. The CDR3 length is 14 residues. The CDR3 DNA sequence: TGTGCCAGCAGCTTAAACCTAGCGGGCGGCGAGCAGCACTTC. Encoded protein: CASSLNLAGGEQHF.

This clonotype was seen a handful of times. This sequence may be a read error, since a much larger clone differs from it by one base. The chain carries TRBV30 and TRBJ1-6; unclear D gene. Germline V gives CDR1 GTSNPN, CDR2 SVGIG (reference sequence). The CDR3 contains 14 residues. DNA of the CDR3: TGTGCCTGGAGTGTACGGGAACATAATTCACCCCTCCGCTTT. This codes for CAWSVREHNSPLRF.

On this clonotype itself: At one end, the junction sequence differs from germline, possibly due to a read error. The chain couples TRBV11-2 to TRBJ2-1, with D possibly matching TRBD2 (5 bases). CDR3 length equals 16 residues. CDR1 is SGHAT, CDR2 FQNNGV, per germline. The DNA of the CDR3 is TGTGCCAGCAGATTAGAGTTCCTAACGGGAATGAACGAGCAGTTCTTC. Translated: CASRLEFLTGMNEQFF.

The chain carries TRBV11-1 and TRBJ2-1; weak D call: TRBD1 (6 bases). The CDR3 sequence is 15 residues long. V lost 10 bases to trimming and J lost 9 bases, with 25 bases between them. Germline assignment: CDR1 SGHAT and CDR2 FQDESV (reference sequence). CDR3 coding DNA: TGTGCCAACAGGGAAGGGACAATCCTCTCCATTGAGCAGTTCTTC. Residues: CANREGTILSIEQFF.

This clonotype has a handful of counts. Sequence at one end of the junction differs from germline and may be a read error. The chain joins TRBV11-2 to TRBJ2-3; no definite D call. Germline V lookup: CDR1 SGHAT, CDR2 FQNNGV. The CDR3 runs to 12 residues. In DNA, the CDR3 is TGCGCCAGCAGCTTAGATCTAGATATGCAGTATTTT. Translation: CASSLDLDMQYF.